The 10 T cell receptor beta chains given below trace back to one sample, sequenced in a study of technical replicates of blood from a few donors. Sequenced by immunoSEQ multiplex PCR; TCRdb stores in-frame clones only, minus some. The table lists some 83,000 clones, over 85% of them singletons. The sample was T cells isolated from PBMCs. The receptors stem from a human donor in good health.

The chain combines TRBV19 with TRBJ1-4; TRBD1 might be the D (6 bases). The germline gives CDR1 LNHDA, CDR2 SQIVND (reference sequence). This CDR3 comprises 15 residues. V lost 7 bases, J lost 4 bases, and 16 bases lay in between. The CDR3 protein is CASKERTGYNEKLFF. CDR3 sequence (DNA): TGTGCCAGTAAAGAACGAACAGGGTATAATGAAAAACTGTTTTTT.

The rearrangement links TRBV6-1 to TRBJ1-1; TRBD1 agrees at 7 bases. CDR1 and CDR2 (germline): MNHNS, SASEGT. This CDR3 is 14 amino acids long. After removal of 0 bases from V and 11 bases from J, the junction contained 9 bases not matched to a gene. The CDR3 spells CASSEASGQVRAFF. DNA of the CDR3: TGTGCCAGCAGTGAAGCGTCAGGACAGGTGAGGGCTTTCTTT.

The V call is TRBV29-1, the J call TRBJ1-4; the match to TRBD1 covers 10 bases. After removal of 6 bases from V and 6 bases from J, the junction contained 10 bases not matched to a gene. Germline assignment: CDR1 SQVTM and CDR2 ANQGSEA. The CDR3 covers 15 residues. The CDR3 nucleotides read TGCAGCGTACTAGGGTCCGGGACAGGGGATGAAAAACTGTTTTTT. Its translation is CSVLGSGTGDEKLFF. Based on the CDR3 plus reference TRBV29-1 and TRBJ1-4, the full variable domain is SAVISQKPSRDICQRGTSLTIQCQVDSQVTMMFWYRQQPGQSLTLIATANQGSEATYESGFVIDKFPISRPNLTFSTLTVSNMSPEDSSIYLCSVLGSGTGDEKLFFGSGTQLSVL.

The rearrangement links TRBV19 to TRBJ1-1; TRBD1 matches at 9 bases. This CDR3 contains 16 residues. Per germline, CDR1 LNHDA and CDR2 SQIVND (reference sequence). Losses at the gene ends were 5 bases for V and 7 bases for J; bases not matched to a gene: 14. This CDR3 reads CASSRGQGTRGVEAFF. The CDR3 DNA follows: TGTGCCAGTAGTCGGGGACAGGGTACTCGGGGGGTTGAAGCTTTCTTT.

V usage is TRBV20-1 and J usage is TRBJ2-7; D perhaps matches TRBD2 (5 bases). The length of the CDR3 is 11 residues. With 3 bases removed from V and 3 bases from J, the gap between germline ends came to 6 bases. Germline V gene data show CDR1 as DFQATT and CDR2 as SNEGSKA (reference sequence). The CDR3: CSARRDYEQYF. The CDR3 nucleotides read TGCAGTGCTAGGAGGGACTACGAGCAGTACTTC.

This clone occurred a few times. DNA for the CDR3: TGTGCCAGCAGCTTAGGGACAGGGTGGGACTATGGCTACACCTTC. Translating gives CASSLGTGWDYGYTF. The V and J genes are TRBV7-9 and TRBJ1-2, with 8 bases lining up with TRBD1. After removal of 1 base from V and 3 bases from J, the junction contained 4 bases not matched to a gene. CDR1 SEHNR and CDR2 FQNEAQ come from the germline V gene (reference sequence). This CDR3 spans 15 amino acids.

The chain recombines TRBV5-1 with TRBJ2-2, with D possibly TRBD2 on 6 matching bases. Per the germline V gene, CDR1 is SGHRS and CDR2 is YFSETQ. This CDR3 has 18 residues. V was shortened by 5 bases and J by 3 bases, with 23 bases between the two germline ends. CDR3 in amino acids: CASRPGGAPGGDTGELFF. The CDR3 nucleotides are TGCGCCAGCAGACCTGGCGGGGCACCCGGTGGGGACACCGGGGAGCTGTTTTTT.

The J gene is TRBJ2-7, the V gene TRBV11-2; 9 bases match TRBD2. The germline V gene has CDR1 SGHAT and CDR2 FQNNGV. The length of the CDR3 is 15 residues. V shed 2 bases, J shed 2 bases, and the junction held 4 bases outside the gene matches. CDR3 in amino acids: CASSLYGGRAYEQYF. The CDR3 DNA sequence: TGTGCCAGCAGCTTATACGGCGGGAGGGCCTACGAGCAGTACTTC.

The chain uses TRBV10-1 and TRBJ2-7; D ambiguous. The germline CDR1 and CDR2 sequences are WNHNN and SYGVQD (reference sequence). This CDR3 spans 13 amino acids. V gave up 0 bases and J gave up 1 base, with 4 bases separating them. The CDR3 bases are TGCGCCAGCAGTGAGTCCTCTTCCTACGAGCAGTACTTC. It translates to CASSESSSYEQYF.

The CDR3 loop is CASSLRSGGRAFF. The CDR3 DNA is TGTGCCAGCAGCTTAAGGAGCGGGGGGCGAGCTTTCTTT. The gene calls are TRBV7-8 and TRBJ1-1; D may be TRBD1 (6 bases). V lost 2 bases, J lost 10 bases, and 14 bases lay in between. CDR3 size: 13 residues. The germline V gene has CDR1 SGHVS and CDR2 FQNEAQ.